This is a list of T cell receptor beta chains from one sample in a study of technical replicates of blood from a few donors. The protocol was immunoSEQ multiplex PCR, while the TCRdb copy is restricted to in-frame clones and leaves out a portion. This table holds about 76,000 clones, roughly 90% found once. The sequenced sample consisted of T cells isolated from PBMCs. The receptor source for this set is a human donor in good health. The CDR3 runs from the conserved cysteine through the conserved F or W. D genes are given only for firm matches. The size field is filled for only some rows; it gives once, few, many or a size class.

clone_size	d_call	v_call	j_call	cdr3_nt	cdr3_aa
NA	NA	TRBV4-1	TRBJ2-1	TGCGCCAGCAGCCAGGGGTTTGGGCGGGATGAGCAGTTCTTC	CASSQGFGRDEQFF
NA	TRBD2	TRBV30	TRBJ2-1	TGTGCCTGGAGTAAACTAGCGGGGCGCTACAATGAGCAGTTCTTC	CAWSKLAGRYNEQFF
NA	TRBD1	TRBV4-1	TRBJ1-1	TGCGCCAGCAGCCCTGGACAGGCGAAGAACACTGAAGCTTTCTTT	CASSPGQAKNTEAFF
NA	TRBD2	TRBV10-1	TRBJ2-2	TGCGCCAGCAGCCCGACTAGCGGACACGGGGAGCTGTTTTTT	CASSPTSGHGELFF
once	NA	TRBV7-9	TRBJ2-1	TGTGCCAGCAGCTTAGTATCGTACAATGAGCAGTTCTTC	CASSLVSYNEQFF
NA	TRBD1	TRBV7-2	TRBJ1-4	TGTGCCAGCAGCCCGCAGGGGGCGGCTAATGAAAAACTGTTTTTT	CASSPQGAANEKLFF
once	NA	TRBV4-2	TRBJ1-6	TGTGCCAGCAGCCAAGTTTTAGGACAAACAGGATCACCCCTCCACTTT	CASSQVLGQTGSPLHF
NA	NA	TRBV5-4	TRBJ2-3	TGTGCCAGCAGCCGGACTGGACGCACAGATACGCAGTATTTT	CASSRTGRTDTQYF
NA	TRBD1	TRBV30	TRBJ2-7	TGTGCCTCGAGTAAGGGGGACAGAGCCCTCTTGGAGCAGTACTTC	CASSKGDRALLEQYF
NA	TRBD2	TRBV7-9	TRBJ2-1	TGTGCCAGCAGCTTGTCGACTAGCGGGGGGAAGTTCTTC	CASSLSTSGGKFF
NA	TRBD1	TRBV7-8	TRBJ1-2	TGTGCCAGCAGCCCGGGACAGGGGGCATCGTATGGCTACACCTTC	CASSPGQGASYGYTF
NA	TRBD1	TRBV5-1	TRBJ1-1	TGCGCCAGCAGCTTGGCCCCCCGAGGACAGGGGTCAAAAGCTTTCTTT	CASSLAPRGQGSKAFF
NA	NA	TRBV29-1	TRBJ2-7	TGCAGCGTTGGGGGGGACGGGCGCGGCGAGCAGTACTTC	CSVGGDGRGEQYF
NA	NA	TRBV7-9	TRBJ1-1	TGTGCCAGCACCGGGGTGGGCGGGGCCTCAGAAGCTTTCTTT	CASTGVGGASEAFF
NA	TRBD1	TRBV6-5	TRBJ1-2	TGTGCCAGCAGTTATAGACAGGGGGGCGTCTATGGCTACACCTTC	CASSYRQGGVYGYTF
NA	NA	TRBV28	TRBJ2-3	TGTGCCAGTCGGCCAGGGACTCACACAGATACGCAGTATTTT	CASRPGTHTDTQYF
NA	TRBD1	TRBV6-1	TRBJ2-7	TGTGCCAGCAGTGACCGGCGCAGGGGGCGCGACTACGAGCAGTACTTC	CASSDRRRGRDYEQYF
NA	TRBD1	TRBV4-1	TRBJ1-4	TGCGCCAGCAGCCAAGACGAGGGGGCTGGTGAAAAACTGTTTTTT	CASSQDEGAGEKLFF
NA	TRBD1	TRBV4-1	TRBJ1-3	TGCGCCAGCAGCCAAAGACAGGGATTCTCTGGAAACACCATATATTTT	CASSQRQGFSGNTIYF
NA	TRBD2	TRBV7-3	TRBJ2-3	TGTGCCAGCAGCTTAGGCGTAGCGGGGAACACAGATACGCAGTATTTT	CASSLGVAGNTDTQYF
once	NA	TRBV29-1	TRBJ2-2	TGCAGCCTAACAGATCTTAACACCGGGGAGCTGTTTTTT	CSLTDLNTGELFF
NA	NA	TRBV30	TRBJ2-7	TGTGCCTGGAGTGGGATCCAGGGGTACGAGCAGTACTTC	CAWSGIQGYEQYF
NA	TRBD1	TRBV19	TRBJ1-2	TGTGCCACAAGACAGGGCCTAAACTATGGCTACACCTTC	CATRQGLNYGYTF
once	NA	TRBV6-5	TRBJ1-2	TGTGCCAGCAGTTACGGCACAGGGTATTATGGCTACACCTTC	CASSYGTGYYGYTF
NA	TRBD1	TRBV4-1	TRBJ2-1	TGCGCCAGCAGACATCGGGACAGCTACAATGAGCAGTTCTTC	CASRHRDSYNEQFF
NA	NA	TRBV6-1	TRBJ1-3	TGTGCCAGCCTCCGGGGAGGCGGATCTGGAAACACCATATATTTT	CASLRGGGSGNTIYF
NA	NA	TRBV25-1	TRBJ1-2	TGTGCCAGCAGTCAGTACTATGGCTACACCTTC	CASSQYYGYTF
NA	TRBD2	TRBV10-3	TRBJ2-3	TGTGCCATCAGAATCGGGACTAGCGGAAGCACAGATACGCAGTATTTT	CAIRIGTSGSTDTQYF
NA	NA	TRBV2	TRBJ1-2	TGTGCCAGCAGTGACCAGGGGCCTAACTATGGCTACACCTTC	CASSDQGPNYGYTF
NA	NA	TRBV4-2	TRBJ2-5	TGTGCCAGCAGTCCCCGTGTTGGGCGGGAAGGGCGCGGGGAGACCCAGTACTTC	CASSPRVGREGRGETQYF
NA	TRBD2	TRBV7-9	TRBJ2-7	TGTGCCACCCCCGGGAGGGGCCCCTACGAGCAGTACTTC	CATPGRGPYEQYF
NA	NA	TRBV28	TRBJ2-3	TGTGCCAGCAGCTCCGGGAGCACAGATACGCAGTATTTT	CASSSGSTDTQYF
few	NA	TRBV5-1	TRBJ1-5	TGCGCCAGCAGCTTGGGGCAGGTTGGTCAGCCCCAGCATTTT	CASSLGQVGQPQHF
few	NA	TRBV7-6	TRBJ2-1	TGTGCCAGCAGCTTGGATCCCGACAGTAACAATGAGCAGTTCTTC	CASSLDPDSNNEQFF
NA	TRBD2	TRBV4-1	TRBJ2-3	TGCGCCAGCAGCCAAGATGCTAGCGGGGAGATCACAGATACGCAGTATTTT	CASSQDASGEITDTQYF
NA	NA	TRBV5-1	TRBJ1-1	TGCGCCAGCAGGGGGCCAGGGCCGCACAACACTGAAGCTTTCTTT	CASRGPGPHNTEAFF
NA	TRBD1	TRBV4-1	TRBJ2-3	TGCGCCAGCAGCCAAGGTAACAGGGGGGCAGATACGCAGTATTTT	CASSQGNRGADTQYF
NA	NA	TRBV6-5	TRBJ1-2	TGTGCCAGCAGTTACGGGGGGGTAGGGGGCTACACCTTC	CASSYGGVGGYTF
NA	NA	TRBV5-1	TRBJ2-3	TGCGCCAGCAGCCCCCAAACGGCGGGGAGGACGCAGTATTTT	CASSPQTAGRTQYF
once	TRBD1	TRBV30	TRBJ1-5	TGTGCCTGGAGTGTACCCAGGGGGAATCAGCCCCAGCATTTT	CAWSVPRGNQPQHF
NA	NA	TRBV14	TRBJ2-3	TGTGCCAGCAGCCAAGTTGAAGTCGCCGGGTGGTGGGGCACAGATACGCAGTATTTT	CASSQVEVAGWWGTDTQYF
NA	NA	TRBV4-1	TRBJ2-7	TGCGCCAGCAGCCAAGGGCAGGCGACCTACGAGCAGTACTTC	CASSQGQATYEQYF
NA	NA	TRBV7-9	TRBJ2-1	TGTGCCAGCAGCTCCACCAGTCTTTTCTACAATGAGCAGTTCTTC	CASSSTSLFYNEQFF
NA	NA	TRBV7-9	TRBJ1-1	TGTGCCAGCACCTCAGGAAAGGAAGCTTTCTTT	CASTSGKEAFF